These 6 T cell receptor beta chains were sequenced from one sample in a study of shared clonotypes between healthy human individuals. Data came from immunoSEQ multiplex PCR; TCRdb stores just in-frame clones and leaves some out. The table has 2 million to 2.5 million clones, 95% seen once. Sequenced material: naive CD4+ T cells sorted from blood. Subset described: CD45RA+ positively selected. The receptors shown here come from a man aged 18 to 30 in good health.

As for this clone: One junction end disagrees with the germline gene, perhaps due to a read error. The genes are TRBV19 and TRBJ1-5; D unresolved. CDR1 is LNHDA, CDR2 SQIVND, per germline (reference sequence). The CDR3 covers 13 residues. The CDR3 nucleotides read TGTGCCAGTGGTATGACTTACAATCAGCCCCAGCATTTT. It encodes CASGMTYNQPQHF.

V is TRBV15 and J is TRBJ2-1; 13 bases align to TRBD2. Looked up from germline, CDR1 is LNHNV and CDR2 is YYDKDF (reference sequence). This CDR3 comprises 15 residues. V shed 3 bases, J shed 10 bases, and the junction held 6 bases outside the gene matches. CDR3 residues: CATSSRLAGGGEQFF. The CDR3 DNA is TGTGCCACCAGCAGCCGACTAGCGGGAGGCGGAGAGCAGTTCTTC.

The chain combines TRBV25-1 with TRBJ1-3, with 9 bases identical to TRBD1. Trimming took 4 bases from V and 3 from J; bases not matched to a gene: 10. Germline assignment: CDR1 MGHDK and CDR2 SYGVNS. This CDR3 has 17 amino acids. The chain's CDR3 is CASSGITGTGSGNTIYF. DNA for the CDR3: TGTGCCAGCAGTGGAATAACCGGGACAGGGAGTGGAAACACCATATATTTT.

The CDR3 here is CASRHTGSYEQYF. The CDR3 nucleotides are TGTGCCAGCAGACATACAGGATCCTACGAGCAGTACTTC. The J gene is TRBJ2-7, the V gene TRBV28; D perhaps matches TRBD1 (5 bases). The CDR3 is 13 amino acids. V lost 6 bases and J lost 1, with 10 bases in between. Germline CDR1 reads MDHEN; CDR2 reads SYDVKM.

This chain links TRBV9 with TRBJ1-5, with 8 bases fitting TRBD1. J lost 6 bases, V lost 3 bases, and 5 bases had no gene match. Germline assignment: CDR1 SGDLS and CDR2 YYNGEE. This CDR3 is 14 amino acids long. The chain's CDR3 is CASSATGAAQPQHF. In nucleotides, the CDR3 is TGTGCCAGCAGCGCGACAGGGGCGGCTCAGCCCCAGCATTTT.

This chain connects TRBV4-1 to TRBJ1-2; no firm D call. Trimming pared 0 bases from V and 2 bases from J, leaving 13 bases between. The CDR3 extends over 16 amino acids. Germline CDR1 reads MGHRA; CDR2 reads YSYEKL. CDR3 bases: TGCGCCAGCAGCCAAGAATTCGGAGGGCTAAACTATGGCTACACCTTC. Its translation: CASSQEFGGLNYGYTF.